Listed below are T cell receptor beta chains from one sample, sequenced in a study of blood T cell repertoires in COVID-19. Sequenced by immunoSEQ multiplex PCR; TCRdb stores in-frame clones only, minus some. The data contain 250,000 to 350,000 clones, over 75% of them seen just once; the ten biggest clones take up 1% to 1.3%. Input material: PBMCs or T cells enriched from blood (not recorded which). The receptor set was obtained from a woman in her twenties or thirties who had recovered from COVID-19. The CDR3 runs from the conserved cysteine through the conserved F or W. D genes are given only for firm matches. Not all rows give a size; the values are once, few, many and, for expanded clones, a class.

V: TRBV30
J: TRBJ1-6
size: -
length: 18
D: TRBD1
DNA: TGTGCGCCCAGCTCGGGACAGGTACAGAGCTCCTATAATTCACCCCTCCACTTT
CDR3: CAPSSGQVQSSYNSPLHF

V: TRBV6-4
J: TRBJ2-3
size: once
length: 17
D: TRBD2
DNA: TGTGCCAGCACTGGACTAGCGGGAGTAAGGTCAGGAGATACGCAGTATTTT
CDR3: CASTGLAGVRSGDTQYF

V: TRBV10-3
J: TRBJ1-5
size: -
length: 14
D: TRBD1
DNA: TGTGCCATCAGGGGGGACAGTCACAATCAGCCCCAGCATTTT
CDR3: CAIRGDSHNQPQHF

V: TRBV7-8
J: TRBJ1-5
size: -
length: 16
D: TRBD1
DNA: TGTGCCAGCAGCCCCTCGACAGGGTATAGCAATCAGCCCCAGCATTTT
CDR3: CASSPSTGYSNQPQHF

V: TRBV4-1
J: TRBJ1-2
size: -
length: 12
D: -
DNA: TGCGCCAGCAGCCAAGAGAGGATAACTCCATGCTTC
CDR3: CASSQERITPCF

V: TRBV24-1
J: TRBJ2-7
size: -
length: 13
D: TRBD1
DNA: TGTGCCACCGGTGGGACAGCAATCTACGAGCAGTACTTC
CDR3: CATGGTAIYEQYF

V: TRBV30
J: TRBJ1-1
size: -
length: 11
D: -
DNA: TGTGCCTGGAGTCGAGGGCACGAAGCTTTCTTT
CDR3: CAWSRGHEAFF

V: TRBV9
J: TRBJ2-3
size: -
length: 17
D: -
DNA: TGTGCCAGCAGCCCAGCCGCGACTGCGGTCGGAACAGATACGCAGTATTTT
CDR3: CASSPAATAVGTDTQYF

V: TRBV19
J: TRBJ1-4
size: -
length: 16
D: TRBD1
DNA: TGTGCCAGTAGTATCGGGACAGGGGCAACTAATGAAAAACTGTTTTTT
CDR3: CASSIGTGATNEKLFF

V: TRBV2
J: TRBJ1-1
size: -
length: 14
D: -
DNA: TGTGCCAGCAGAAGCCGGGATTTGAACACTGAAGCTTTCTTT
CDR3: CASRSRDLNTEAFF

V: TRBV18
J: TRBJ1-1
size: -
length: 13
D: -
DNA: TGTGCCAGCTCACCTTCAGGGAACACTGAAGCTTTCTTT
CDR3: CASSPSGNTEAFF

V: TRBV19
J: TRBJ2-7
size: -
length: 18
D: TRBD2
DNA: TGTGCCAGTAGTATTGTCTCGGGACTAGCGGGAGGCGGCTACGAGCAGTACTTC
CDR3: CASSIVSGLAGGGYEQYF

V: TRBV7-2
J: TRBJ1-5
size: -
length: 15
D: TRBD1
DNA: TGTGCCAGCAGCTTATCACAGGGGGCTGGCCAGCCCCAGCATTTT
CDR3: CASSLSQGAGQPQHF

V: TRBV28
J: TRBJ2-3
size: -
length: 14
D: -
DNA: TGTGCCAGCAGTTTCCGGGTTGTGCCAGATACGCAGTATTTT
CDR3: CASSFRVVPDTQYF

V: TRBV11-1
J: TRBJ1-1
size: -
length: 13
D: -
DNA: TGTGCCAGCAGCTTACAAAGGGGCACTGAAGCTTTCTTT
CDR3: CASSLQRGTEAFF

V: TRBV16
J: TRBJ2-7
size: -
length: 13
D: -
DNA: TGTGCCAGCAGCCAATCGGGCGCGTACGAGCAGTACTTC
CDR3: CASSQSGAYEQYF

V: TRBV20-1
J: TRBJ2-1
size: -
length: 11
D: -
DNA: TGCAGTGGGCAGGTCAACAATGAGCAGTTCTTC
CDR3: CSGQVNNEQFF

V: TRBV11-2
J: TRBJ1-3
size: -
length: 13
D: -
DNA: TGTGCGGCTCGCCCCTCCTCTGGAAACACCATATATTTT
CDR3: CAARPSSGNTIYF

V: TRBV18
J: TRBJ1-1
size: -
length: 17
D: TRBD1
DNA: TGTGCCAGCTCACCACCGGGGACAGGGGTAAGGAACACTGAAGCTTTCTTT
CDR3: CASSPPGTGVRNTEAFF

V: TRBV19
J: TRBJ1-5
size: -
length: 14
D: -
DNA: TGTGCCAGTAACCCAGGACTGTACAATCAGCCCCAGCATTTT
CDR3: CASNPGLYNQPQHF

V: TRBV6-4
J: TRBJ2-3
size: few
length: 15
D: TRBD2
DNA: TGTGCCAGCAGTGACGCTAGCGGGAGCACAGATACGCAGTATTTT
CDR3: CASSDASGSTDTQYF

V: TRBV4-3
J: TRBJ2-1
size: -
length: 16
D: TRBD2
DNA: TGCGCCAGCAGCCAATTGGGACTAGCGGGAGGGAATGAGCAGTTCTTC
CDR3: CASSQLGLAGGNEQFF

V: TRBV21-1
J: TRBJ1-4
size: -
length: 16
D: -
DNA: TGTGCCAGCAGCCTTTCCCAGGTGGCAACTAATGAAAAACTGTTTTTT
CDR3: CASSLSQVATNEKLFF

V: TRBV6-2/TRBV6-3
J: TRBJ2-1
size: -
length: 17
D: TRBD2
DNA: TGTGCCAGCAGCCCCGCGTGGGGACTAGCGGTCTACAATGAGCAGTTCTTC
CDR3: CASSPAWGLAVYNEQFF

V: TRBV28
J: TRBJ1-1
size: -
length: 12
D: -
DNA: TGTGCCAGCAGTTTTGGAGGGTGGGAAGCTTTCTTT
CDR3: CASSFGGWEAFF

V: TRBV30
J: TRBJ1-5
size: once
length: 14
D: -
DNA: TGTGCCTGGCAGGCCACGGCTCACAATCAGCCCCAGCATTTT
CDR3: CAWQATAHNQPQHF

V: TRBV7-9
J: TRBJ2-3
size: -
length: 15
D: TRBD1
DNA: TGTGCCAGCAGCTTTGACAGGGGTCACACAGATACGCAGTATTTT
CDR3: CASSFDRGHTDTQYF

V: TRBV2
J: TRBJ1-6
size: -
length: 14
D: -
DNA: TGTGCCAGCAGTCCACGGGAGGCAAATTCACCCCTCCACTTT
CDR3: CASSPREANSPLHF